What follows describes a single T cell receptor (beta chain). Its antigen is as yet unknown. Compared with germline, one end of the junction differs, possibly owing to a read error. The sample is drawn from a study of T cell therapy after organ transplantation. CDR3 size: 12 residues. Germline V gives CDR1 PRHDT, CDR2 FYEKMQ (reference sequence). Repertoires were generated with immunoSEQ multiplex PCR, while TCRdb's copy carries only in-frame clones and drops some. The profile covers about 48,000 clones, with 94% appearing a single time and about 2.9% taken by the ten largest. The sequencing here drew on CD8+ T cells from blood, taken before autologous CMV-specific T cell therapy. The TCR sequence derives from a human patient who had received a solid organ transplant and had CMV disease. This sequence joins TRBV13 and TRBJ2-5; unclear D gene. CDR3 loop: CASSLTQGTQYF. The CDR3 DNA follows: TGTGCCAGCAGCTTAACCCAAGGGACCCAGTACTTC. Variable domain in full (rest from reference TRBV13 and TRBJ2-5): AAGVIQSPRHLIKEKRETATLKCYPIPRHDTVYWYQQGPGQDPQFLISFYEKMQSDKGSIPDRFSAQQFSDYHSELNMSSLELGDSALYFCASSLTQGTQYFGPGTRLLVL.